This T cell receptor beta chain was found in a study of blood T cell repertoires in COVID-19. Study context: The cDNA or gDNA used as material had been derived from T cells, B-cell-depleted T cells, or PBMCs.

The table came from immunoSEQ multiplex PCR; TCRdb's copy has only in-frame clones and leaves some out. Of 130,000 to 150,000 clones listed, 75% to 90% were seen once; the top ten hold approximately 8%. This CDR3 spans 13 amino acids. V lost 4 bases to trimming and J lost 6 bases; unmatched junction nucleotides: 4. In germline, CDR1 is MGHDK, CDR2 SYGVNS. The sample was peripheral blood. This sequence originates from a woman in her fifties or sixties with COVID-19, enrolled during active disease. The rearrangement joins TRBV25-1 to TRBJ1-2, with 8 bases lining up with TRBD1. The CDR3 protein is CASSGQGANGYTF. DNA of the CDR3: TGTGCCAGCAGTGGGCAGGGGGCAAATGGCTACACCTTC.